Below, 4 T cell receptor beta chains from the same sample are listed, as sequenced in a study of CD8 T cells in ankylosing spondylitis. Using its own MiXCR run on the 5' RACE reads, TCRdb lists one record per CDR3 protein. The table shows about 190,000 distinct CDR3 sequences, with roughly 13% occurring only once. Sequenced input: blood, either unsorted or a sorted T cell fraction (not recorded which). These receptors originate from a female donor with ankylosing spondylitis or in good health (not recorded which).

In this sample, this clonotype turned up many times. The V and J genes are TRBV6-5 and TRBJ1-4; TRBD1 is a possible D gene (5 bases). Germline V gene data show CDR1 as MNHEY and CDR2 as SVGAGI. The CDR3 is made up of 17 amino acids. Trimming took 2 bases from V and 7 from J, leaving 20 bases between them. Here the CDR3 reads CASSYGGGGRDGEKLFF. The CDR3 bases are TGTGCCAGCAGTTACGGCGGGGGGGGTCGCGATGGTGAAAAACTGTTTTTT.

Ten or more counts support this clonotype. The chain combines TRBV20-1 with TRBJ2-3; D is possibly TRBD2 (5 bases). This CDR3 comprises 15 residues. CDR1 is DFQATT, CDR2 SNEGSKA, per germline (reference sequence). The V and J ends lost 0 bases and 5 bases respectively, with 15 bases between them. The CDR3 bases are TGCAGTGCTAGAGAGCATGAGGGTAGTGGAGATACGCAGTATTTT. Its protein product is CSAREHEGSGDTQYF.

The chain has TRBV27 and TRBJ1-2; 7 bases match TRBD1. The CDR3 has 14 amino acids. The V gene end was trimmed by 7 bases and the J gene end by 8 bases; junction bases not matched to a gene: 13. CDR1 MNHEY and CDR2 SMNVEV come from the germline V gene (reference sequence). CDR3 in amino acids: CASTLLSGGQGYTF. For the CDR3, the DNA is TGTGCCAGCACCCTGCTTTCAGGGGGGCAAGGCTACACCTTC.

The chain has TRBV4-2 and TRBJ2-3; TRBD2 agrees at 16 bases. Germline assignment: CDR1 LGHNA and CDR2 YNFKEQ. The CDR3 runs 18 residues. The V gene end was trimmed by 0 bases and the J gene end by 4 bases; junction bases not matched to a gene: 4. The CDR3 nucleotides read TGTGCCAGCAGCCAAGAGAGGGGACTAGCGGGAGGGCCAGATACGCAGTATTTT. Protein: CASSQERGLAGGPDTQYF.